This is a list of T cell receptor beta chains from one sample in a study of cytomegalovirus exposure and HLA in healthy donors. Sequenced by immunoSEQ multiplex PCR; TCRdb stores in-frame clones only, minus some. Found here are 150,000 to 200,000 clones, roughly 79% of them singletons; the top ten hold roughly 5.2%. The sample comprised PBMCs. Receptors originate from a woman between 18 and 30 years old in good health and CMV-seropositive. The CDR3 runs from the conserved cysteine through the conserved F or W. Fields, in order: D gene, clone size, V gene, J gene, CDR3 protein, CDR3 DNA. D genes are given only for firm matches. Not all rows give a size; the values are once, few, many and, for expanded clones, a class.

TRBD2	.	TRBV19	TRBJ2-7	CASSSRGSGGSYEQYF	TGTGCCAGTAGTAGCCGGGGTAGCGGGGGTTCCTACGAGCAGTACTTC
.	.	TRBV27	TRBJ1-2	CASSPLGQRGYTF	TGTGCCAGCAGTCCCCTGGGACAAAGGGGCTACACCTTC
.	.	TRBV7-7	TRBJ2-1	CASSQGQGAYNEQFF	TGTGCTAGCAGCCAGGGGCAGGGAGCCTACAATGAGCAGTTCTTC
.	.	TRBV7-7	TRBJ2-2	CASSPRALVTAGELFF	TGTGCCAGCAGCCCTCGCGCCCTAGTTACTGCCGGGGAGCTGTTTTTT
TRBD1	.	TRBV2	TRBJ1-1	CASGQTGDFVNTEAFF	TGTGCCAGCGGGCAGACAGGGGACTTCGTAAACACTGAAGCTTTCTTT
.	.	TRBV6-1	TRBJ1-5	CASGRGGDQPQHF	TGTGCCAGCGGACGGGGGGGGGATCAGCCCCAGCATTTT
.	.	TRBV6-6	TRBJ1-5	CASSYSTGYSNQPQHF	TGTGCCAGCAGTTACTCAACGGGATATAGCAATCAGCCCCAGCATTTT
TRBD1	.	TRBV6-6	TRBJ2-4	CASSYQGQGTNIQYF	TGTGCCAGCAGTTACCAGGGACAGGGGACAAACATTCAGTACTTC
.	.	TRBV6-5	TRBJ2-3	CASTRGAREGDTQYF	TGTGCCAGCACTCGGGGGGCGAGGGAGGGAGATACGCAGTATTTT
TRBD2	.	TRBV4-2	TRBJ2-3	CASSQEWLAGVTDTQYF	TGTGCCAGCAGCCAAGAGTGGCTAGCGGGGGTCACAGATACGCAGTATTTT
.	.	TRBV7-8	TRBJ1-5	CASSLGRSYSNQPQHF	TGTGCCAGCAGCTTAGGCAGGTCTTATAGCAATCAGCCCCAGCATTTT
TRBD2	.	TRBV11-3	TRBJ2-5	CASSPGGRQETQYF	TGTGCCAGCAGCCCGGGGGGGAGACAAGAGACCCAGTACTTC
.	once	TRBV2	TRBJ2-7	CASSEQGFYEQYF	TGTGCCAGCAGTGAACAGGGGTTTTACGAGCAGTACTTC
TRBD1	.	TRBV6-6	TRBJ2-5	CASSYRDRDKTQYF	TGTGCCAGCAGTTACCGGGACAGAGATAAGACCCAGTACTTC
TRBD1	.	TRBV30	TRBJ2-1	CACGTGVYNEQFF	TGTGCCTGCGGGACAGGGGTCTACAATGAGCAGTTCTTC
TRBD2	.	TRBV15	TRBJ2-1	CATSRDLLAGARSSYNEQFF	TGTGCCACCAGCAGAGATCTTTTAGCGGGGGCCCGAAGCTCCTACAATGAGCAGTTCTTC
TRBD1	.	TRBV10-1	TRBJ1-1	CASNQGQGTTEAFF	TGCGCCAGCAACCAGGGACAGGGAACCACTGAAGCTTTCTTT
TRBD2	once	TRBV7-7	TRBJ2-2	CASSLTTSPGTGELFF	TGTGCCAGCAGCTTAACGACTAGCCCCGGGACCGGGGAGCTGTTTTTT
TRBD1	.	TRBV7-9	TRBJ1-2	CASSEGQGPTF	TGTGCCAGCAGCGAAGGACAGGGCCCAACCTTC
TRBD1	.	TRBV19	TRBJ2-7	CASNPGQGVYEQYF	TGTGCCAGCAATCCGGGACAGGGGGTTTACGAGCAGTACTTC
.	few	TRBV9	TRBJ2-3	CASSVAALPGGDTQYF	TGTGCCAGCAGCGTAGCTGCGCTCCCTGGGGGCGATACGCAGTATTTT
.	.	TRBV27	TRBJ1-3	CASSLASGGPGNTIYF	TGTGCCAGCAGTTTAGCGTCGGGGGGCCCGGGAAACACCATATATTTT
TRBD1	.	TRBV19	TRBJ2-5	CASSTRDRVQETQYF	TGTGCCAGTAGTACCCGGGACAGGGTGCAAGAGACCCAGTACTTC
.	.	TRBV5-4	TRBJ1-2	CASSHSTEYGYTF	TGTGCCAGCAGCCATTCGACAGAGTATGGCTACACCTTC
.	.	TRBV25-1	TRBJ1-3	CASSVGGGNTIYF	TGTGCCAGCAGTGTTGGAGGCGGAAACACCATATATTTT
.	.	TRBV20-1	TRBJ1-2	CSARGEVGYTF	TGCAGTGCTAGGGGAGAAGTTGGCTACACCTTC
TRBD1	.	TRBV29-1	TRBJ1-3	CSVGIETGSGNTIYF	TGCAGCGTCGGGATTGAGACAGGGTCTGGAAACACCATATATTTT
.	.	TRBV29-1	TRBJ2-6	CSTFTAGAGANVLTF	TGCAGTACATTCACGGCAGGGGCTGGGGCCAACGTCCTGACTTTC
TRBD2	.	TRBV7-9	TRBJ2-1	CASSFYSLSGGQAFF	TGTGCCAGCAGCTTTTATTCTCTTAGCGGGGGCCAAGCGTTCTTC